This T cell receptor (beta chain) was recorded in a study of blood T cell repertoires in COVID-19. Overall study context: Sites in the United States, Italy and Spain provided acute and convalescent COVID-19 samples.

Profiled with immunoSEQ multiplex PCR; TCRdb holds only in-frame clones, not every one. The data hold about 280,000 clones, with approximately 83% observed a single time. Details on this clone: A read error may account for a junction end that differs from germline.

The CDR3 contains 14 residues. Germline V CDR1 and CDR2: MGHRA, YSYEKL. Input material: peripheral blood. The TCR originated in a human donor in a cohort sampled during active COVID-19. This chain joins TRBV4-1 and TRBJ1-2; 7 nucleotides agree with TRBD1. The CDR3 coding sequence is TGCGCCAGCAGCCAAGTCGGCGACAGGGCCGGGATAGACTTC. Its translation: CASSQVGDRAGIDF.